The rows below give T cell receptor beta chains drawn from one sample of a study of Ad26.COV2.S vaccination and SARS-CoV-2 variants. Some clones are missing from TCRdb's copy, which holds only in-frame ones; the method was immunoSEQ multiplex PCR. The table has some 520,000 clones, 87% seen once. Sequencing was performed on peripheral blood, taken in a trial of Ad26.COV2.S vaccine versus placebo. All receptors come from a person between 18 and 65 years old who received the Ad26.COV2.S COVID-19 vaccine or a placebo. Each CDR3 is given with its conserved first and last residue. D genes are given only for firm matches. Some rows mark clone size as missing; the rest say once, few, many or name a class of expanded clone.

j_gene	d_gene	v_gene	abundance	CDR3nt	CDR3aa
TRBJ2-7	TRBD1	TRBV6-5	-	TGTGCCAGCAGTTGGGGGGGACAGGGCCGCGAGCAGTACTTC	CASSWGGQGREQYF
TRBJ2-7	TRBD1	TRBV6-5	-	TGTGCCAGCAGTCCCGGGACAGGGAGGTCCTACGAGCAGTACTTC	CASSPGTGRSYEQYF
TRBJ2-7	-	TRBV11-2	once	TGTGCCAGCAGCTTAGATTGGGGACGGACCATCTCCTACGAGCAGTACTTC	CASSLDWGRTISYEQYF
TRBJ2-7	TRBD1	TRBV19	-	TGTGCCAGTAGTTCAGGGACAGGCTACGAGCAGTACTTC	CASSSGTGYEQYF
TRBJ1-1	-	TRBV27	few	TGTGCCAGCAGTCGGGGGACTGAAGCTTTCTTT	CASSRGTEAFF
TRBJ1-2	-	TRBV28	few	TGTGCCAGCAGCCCCCGCCCCACGCAGGGCTACACCTTC	CASSPRPTQGYTF
TRBJ2-7	-	TRBV2	once	TGTGCCAGCAGTGGTCAGCGCTTGTCCTCCTACGAGCAGTACTTC	CASSGQRLSSYEQYF
TRBJ2-1	-	TRBV4-1	-	TGCGCCAGCAGCTCCGACAGGCAGAATGAGCAGTTCTTC	CASSSDRQNEQFF
TRBJ2-5	TRBD1	TRBV24-1	-	TGTGCCACCAGTGACCGCAGGGGGCGGCAAGAGACCCAGTACTTC	CATSDRRGRQETQYF
TRBJ2-1	-	TRBV25-1	few	TGTGCCAGCAGTGGGGGGCTCCCTGACAGGATCTCCTACAATGAGCAGTTCTTC	CASSGGLPDRISYNEQFF
TRBJ2-5	-	TRBV6-2/TRBV6-3	once	TGTGCCAGCAGTTACTCGCCCGCCCGGGGACCACAAGAGACCCAGTACTTC	CASSYSPARGPQETQYF
TRBJ2-5	TRBD2	TRBV2	-	TGTGCCAGCAGTCCCAATAGCGGGAATCGGGTGGAGACCCAGTACTTC	CASSPNSGNRVETQYF
TRBJ1-1	TRBD1	TRBV6-2/TRBV6-3	-	TGTGCCAGCAGTTACGTTGGCCAGGGGGTAGCTTTCTTT	CASSYVGQGVAFF
TRBJ1-5	-	TRBV11-3	-	TGTGCCAGCAGCTTAGATGGGGGCTCCCTCCGGGGTTATAGCAATCAGCCCCAGCATTTT	CASSLDGGSLRGYSNQPQHF
TRBJ2-1	TRBD2	TRBV27	-	TGTGCCAGCGGACAAACTAGCGGGAGTAATGAGCAGTTCTTC	CASGQTSGSNEQFF
TRBJ1-2	TRBD1	TRBV19	-	TGTGCCAGTATTCGACAGGGTGACTATGGCTACACCTTC	CASIRQGDYGYTF
TRBJ1-2	-	TRBV5-1	-	TGCGCCAGCAGCTTCCCTGAGAGGAGAAGTGGCTACACCTTC	CASSFPERRSGYTF
TRBJ1-2	-	TRBV5-4	-	TGTGCCACCCAGGGGATGGGGAACTATGGCTACACCTTC	CATQGMGNYGYTF
TRBJ2-5	-	TRBV28	-	TGTGCCAGCAGTCCACCGGTAGGGACTTGGGAGACCCAGTACTTC	CASSPPVGTWETQYF
TRBJ1-1	-	TRBV19	once	TGTGCCAGTAGTATAGATGGGGGTGAAGCTTTCTTT	CASSIDGGEAFF
TRBJ2-7	TRBD2	TRBV4-1	-	TGCGCCAGCAGCCTGGGCGCGGGGGGGTCGGGGTACGAGCAGTACTTC	CASSLGAGGSGYEQYF
TRBJ2-7	-	TRBV29-1	-	TGCAGCGTTGAAGATCCAATCTACGAGCAGTACTTC	CSVEDPIYEQYF
TRBJ2-7	-	TRBV2	-	TGTGCCAGCAGGACGGCCCAGGCCAGGGAATACGAGCAGTACTTC	CASRTAQAREYEQYF
TRBJ2-1	TRBD2	TRBV11-2	-	TGTGCCAGCAGCTCTCAAGGACTAGCGGGACGCCATGAGCAGTTCTTC	CASSSQGLAGRHEQFF
TRBJ2-2	-	TRBV29-1	-	TGCAGCGCCGAACGGGCCACCGGGGAGCTGTTTTTT	CSAERATGELFF
TRBJ2-1	-	TRBV9	-	TGTGCCAGCAGCCCAGGCGGGACCTCCAATGAGCAGTTCTTC	CASSPGGTSNEQFF
TRBJ1-2	-	TRBV6-2/TRBV6-3	-	TGTGCCAGCAGTTACGCCAGCGTGACGCGGAACCCCCTCCAATGGTATGGCTACACCTTC	CASSYASVTRNPLQWYGYTF
TRBJ2-7	-	TRBV27	-	TGTGCCAGCGGGGACCACTGGGAGCAGTACTTC	CASGDHWEQYF
TRBJ2-5	-	TRBV5-4	few	TGTGCCAGCAGTGCGGTTCGGGGGGAGACCCAGTACTTC	CASSAVRGETQYF
TRBJ1-5	-	TRBV6-5	-	TGTGCCAGCAGCCCAGGGGACCCTCAGCCCCAGCATTTT	CASSPGDPQPQHF
TRBJ2-7	-	TRBV2	-	TGTGCCAGCAGGGCCGGGGTGATGGTTGTGGGCGAGCAGTACTTC	CASRAGVMVVGEQYF
TRBJ1-3	-	TRBV4-3	-	TGCGCCAGCAGCCAAGATCTCACCCCTCGCTCTGGAAACACCATATATTTT	CASSQDLTPRSGNTIYF
TRBJ2-2	-	TRBV28	-	TGTGCCAGCAGTTTGACAGGGAGGGCCACCGGGGAGCTGTTTTTT	CASSLTGRATGELFF
TRBJ1-4	-	TRBV30	-	TGTGCCTGGAGTGCGAGGGGTCAGCTTAATGAAAAACTGTTTTTT	CAWSARGQLNEKLFF
TRBJ2-6	-	TRBV7-8	many	TGTGCCAGCAGCTTATGGGGGGCGCGGTCCCAGCTCTCTGGGGCCAACGTCCTGACTTTC	CASSLWGARSQLSGANVLTF
TRBJ2-2	-	TRBV19	few	TGTGCCAGTAGTCCTCAGAACACCGGGGAGCTGTTTTTT	CASSPQNTGELFF
TRBJ2-3	TRBD2	TRBV29-1	-	TGCAGCGTTCGGACTAGCGGTAACACAGATACGCAGTATTTT	CSVRTSGNTDTQYF
TRBJ1-2	-	TRBV5-4	-	TGTGCCAGCAGCGACTCACAGGGTCCGTGGGTCTATGGCTACACCTTC	CASSDSQGPWVYGYTF
TRBJ2-3	-	TRBV2	-	TGTGCCAGCAGTGATGATGGGGGGATCACAGATACGCAGTATTTT	CASSDDGGITDTQYF
TRBJ1-2	-	TRBV4-3	-	TGCGCCAGCAGCCAAGAGGCGGGAGTGACCTATGGCTACACCTTC	CASSQEAGVTYGYTF
TRBJ2-7	TRBD2	TRBV9	-	TGTGCCAGCAGTCGTAGCGGGGATAGGGTCGAGCAGTACTTC	CASSRSGDRVEQYF
TRBJ1-2	TRBD1	TRBV5-1	-	TGCGCCAGCGGTCAACCGGGACAGGGGTCTGGCTACACCTTC	CASGQPGQGSGYTF
TRBJ2-1	TRBD2	TRBV11-2	-	TGTGCCAGCAGCCTATTACTCTTGCGGGAGAGGATTGAGCAGTTCTTC	CASSLLLLRERIEQFF
TRBJ2-3	TRBD2	TRBV19	many	TGTGCCAGCAATGACCTAGCGGGAGTTACCGATACGCAGTATTTT	CASNDLAGVTDTQYF
TRBJ1-5	-	TRBV6-6	-	TGTGCCAGCAGTGGCGAGTTTTTCCCTCAGCCCCAGCATTTT	CASSGEFFPQPQHF
TRBJ1-1	TRBD1	TRBV5-4	-	TGTGCCAGCAGCTTGGCCAGGGACAGGGGCACTGAAGCTTTCTTT	CASSLARDRGTEAFF
TRBJ2-7	-	TRBV6-2/TRBV6-3	-	TGTGCCAGCAGTTACTCGAAGATTAGCGCCTACGAGCAGTACTTC	CASSYSKISAYEQYF
TRBJ2-5	-	TRBV19	-	TGTGCCACCGGGGCCGGGACACACGAGACCCAGTACTTC	CATGAGTHETQYF
TRBJ2-4	TRBD2	TRBV28	-	TGTGCCAGCAGAACTAGCGGGGTAGCCAAAAACATTCAGTACTTC	CASRTSGVAKNIQYF
TRBJ2-1	-	TRBV5-1	-	TGCGCCAGCAGCTTGGGAAATACCGTCTCCTACAATGAGCAGTTCTTC	CASSLGNTVSYNEQFF
TRBJ2-1	-	TRBV5-1	-	TGCGCCAGCAGCTGGAGTGGACATGATGAGCAGTTCTTC	CASSWSGHDEQFF
TRBJ2-5	-	TRBV28	-	TGTGCCAGCAGCCTACCATATCTAGCCCGGGAGACCCAGTACTTC	CASSLPYLARETQYF